The 14 T cell receptor beta chains given below trace back to one sample, sequenced in a study of blood T cell repertoires in COVID-19. Clones were sequenced by immunoSEQ multiplex PCR, and TCRdb holds only the in-frame ones, with some missing. Of approximately 470,000 clones in the sample, roughly nine tenths were seen once. The sample comprised PBMCs or T cells enriched from blood (not recorded which). The receptors originated from a woman aged 18 to 35 who had recovered from COVID-19.

The rearrangement uses TRBV10-1 and TRBJ1-6; 7 bases fit TRBD1. The CDR3 consists of 14 residues. V lost 3 bases to trimming and J lost 5 bases; unmatched junction nucleotides: 1. In germline, CDR1 is WNHNN, CDR2 SYGVQD (reference sequence). The CDR3: CASSEGTDNSPLHF. CDR3 nucleotides: TGCGCCAGCAGTGAAGGGACAGATAATTCACCCCTCCACTTT.

This sequence joins TRBV5-5 and TRBJ1-3, with D unresolved. The germline V gene has CDR1 SGHKS and CDR2 YYEKEE (reference sequence). Trimming took off 1 base at V and 1 base at J, with 6 bases between the two ends. The CDR3 spans 14 residues. The CDR3 DNA reads TGTGCCAGCAGCTTGTTTAGATCTGGAAACACCATATATTTT. This encodes CASSLFRSGNTIYF.

V gene TRBV9 combines with J gene TRBJ2-3, with D possibly matching TRBD1 (6 bases). Trimming cost V 3 bases and J 4 bases, with 15 bases left between them. The length of the CDR3 is 15 residues. The germline CDR1 and CDR2 sequences are SGDLS and YYNGEE. CDR3 loop: CASSDRVKGADTQYF. The CDR3 nucleotides read TGTGCCAGCAGCGACAGGGTAAAAGGCGCAGATACGCAGTATTTT.

The chain combines TRBV7-6 with TRBJ2-7; 7 bases line up with TRBD1. Germline CDR1 and CDR2: SGHVS and FNYEAQ. The CDR3 is 15 residues long. The V gene end was trimmed by 5 bases and the J gene end by 5 bases; junction bases not matched to a gene: 12. The CDR3 is CASSPLTGTKDEQYF. The CDR3 DNA follows: TGTGCCAGCAGCCCCCTGACAGGGACGAAAGACGAGCAGTACTTC.

The chain combines TRBV6-2 or TRBV6-3 with TRBJ2-1; the match to TRBD1 covers 7 bases. Per germline, CDR1 MNHEY and CDR2 SVGEGT. The CDR3 is made up of 17 amino acids. The trim removed 2 bases at V and 5 bases at J, leaving 12 bases unmatched. The CDR3 DNA follows: TGTGCCAGCAGTTACGTCCTTTTCGAGGGGGCTAACAATGAGCAGTTCTTC. Its translation: CASSYVLFEGANNEQFF.

This chain links TRBV30 with TRBJ1-4; 8 nucleotides align to TRBD1. The junction had 9 bases not matched to a gene; V was cut back by 2 bases and J by 7 bases. Germline V gene data show CDR1 as GTSNPN and CDR2 as SVGIG (reference sequence). The CDR3 consists of 15 residues. Here the CDR3 reads CAWSFSGGRGEKLFF. Written as DNA, the CDR3 is TGTGCCTGGAGTTTTTCAGGGGGCCGGGGTGAAAAACTGTTTTTT.

The genes are TRBV6-1 and TRBJ2-7, with TRBD1 identical over 8 bases. The V gene's germline CDR1 is MNHNS and CDR2 SASEGT. Trimming at V came to 0 bases and at J to 4 bases, leaving 5 bases not matched to a gene. CDR3 length: 15 residues. CDR3 sequence: CASSEAQGAWYEQYF. In nucleotides, the CDR3 is TGTGCCAGCAGTGAAGCGCAGGGGGCTTGGTACGAGCAGTACTTC.

V and J are TRBV6-5 and TRBJ1-2; D may be TRBD1 (5 bases). The CDR3 consists of 14 residues. CDR1 is MNHEY and CDR2 is SVGAGI in the germline V gene. The V gene lost 7 bases and the J gene lost 7 bases, with 19 bases spanning the gap. In DNA, the CDR3 is TGTGCCAGCATTCGGCTGGGGGGTGGAGGTGGCTACACCTTC. Translated: CASIRLGGGGGYTF.

This chain uses TRBV13 with TRBJ1-5, with 8 nucleotides matching TRBD1. The CDR3 totals 12 residues. In germline, CDR1 is PRHDT, CDR2 FYEKMQ (reference sequence). After removal of 5 bases from V and 6 bases from J, the junction contained 0 bases not matched to a gene. The CDR3 is CASSDRGQPQHF. The CDR3 DNA follows: TGTGCCAGCAGCGACAGGGGTCAGCCCCAGCATTTT.

This clone was seen only a few times. This rearrangement joins TRBV7-2 to TRBJ1-3, with D perhaps matching TRBD1 (6 bases). V was pared by 7 bases and J by 4 bases, with 14 bases between. Germline lookup yields CDR1 SGHTA and CDR2 FQGNSA. The length of the CDR3 is 14 residues. The CDR3 DNA sequence: TGTGCCAGCAAACCTAACAGGGCAGGAAACACCATATATTTT. Translation gives CASKPNRAGNTIYF.

The rearrangement uses TRBV7-6 and TRBJ1-2; no firm D call. Trimming took off 4 bases at V and 7 bases at J, with 16 bases between the two ends. This CDR3 spans 14 amino acids. The germline CDR1 and CDR2 sequences are SGHVS and FNYEAQ. CDR3 in DNA: TGTGCCAGCAGCTCCTCCCCTGCGTCGATTGGCTACACCTTC. This translates into CASSSSPASIGYTF.

This chain connects TRBV7-2 to TRBJ2-2, with 10 bases fitting TRBD2. The CDR3 totals 16 residues. V shed 2 bases, J shed 6 bases, and the junction held 6 bases outside the gene matches. The V gene's germline CDR1 is SGHTA and CDR2 FQGNSA. The CDR3 nucleotides are TGTGCCAGCAGCTTAACTCTAGCGGGGGCCCCCGGGGAGCTGTTTTTT. It translates to CASSLTLAGAPGELFF.

The gene calls are TRBV7-3 and TRBJ1-5; possibly TRBD1 for D (6 bases). V lost 5 bases and J 8 bases, leaving 25 bases between the germline ends. Germline CDR1 reads SGHTA; CDR2 reads FQGTGA. The CDR3 covers 17 residues. The CDR3 loop reads CASSPPPPGRGLEPQHF. In DNA, the CDR3 is TGTGCCAGCAGCCCTCCCCCCCCGGGCAGGGGATTGGAGCCCCAGCATTTT.

The chain uses TRBV7-2 and TRBJ2-3; the match to TRBD1 covers 7 bases. Losses at the gene ends were 6 bases for V and 1 base for J; bases not matched to a gene: 1. The CDR3 sequence is 13 residues long. The germline gives CDR1 SGHTA, CDR2 FQGNSA. CDR3 DNA: TGTGCCAGCAGTGGACAGGGCACAGATACGCAGTATTTT. Translation gives CASSGQGTDTQYF.